This T cell receptor beta chain appears in the sequencing data of a study of T cell responses to AZD1222 COVID-19 vaccine. Study-level results: Spike-specific TCR breadth rose after two AZD1222 doses, and depth rose as well.

Germline CDR1 is SGHNT and CDR2 is YENEEA. The CDR3 has 15 residues. V lost 4 bases and J lost 5; bases outside the gene matches: 6. This clone turned up a few times. The antigen is unknown. The data were produced by immunoSEQ multiplex PCR, yet TCRdb's version contains in-frame clones alone and is incomplete. The sample has around 130,000 clones, about 91% seen once. The J gene is TRBJ2-3, the V gene TRBV11-3; 10 bases agree with TRBD1. The sequence derives from an adult in good health. The sample in question was peripheral blood, obtained on day 0 of AZD1222 vaccination. This CDR3 reads CASSYRQGAQDTQYF. In DNA form, the CDR3 reads TGTGCCAGCAGCTACAGACAGGGGGCACAAGATACGCAGTATTTT. Full variable domain (rest looked up from reference TRBV11-3 and TRBJ2-3): EAGVVQSPRYKIIEKKQPVAFWCNPISGHNTLYWYLQNLGQGPELLIRYENEEAVDDSQLPKDRFSAERLKGVDSTLKIQPAELGDSAVYLCASSYRQGAQDTQYFGPGTRLTVL.